These T cell receptor beta chains were read from a single sample in a study of OX40 agonist ivuxolimab in advanced cancers. Profiling relied on immunoSEQ multiplex PCR, and the TCRdb table lists in-frame clones only, not all of them. The sample has some 80,000 clones, approximately 95% seen once. Material: CD4+ or CD8+ T cells sorted from blood, obtained in a trial of the OX40 agonist ivuxolimab. All receptors derive from an adult with an advanced solid tumor such as melanoma, head and neck, liver or kidney cancer. The CDR3 runs from the conserved cysteine through the conserved F or W. Fields, in order: V gene, J gene, clone size, D gene, CDR3 DNA, CDR3 protein. The D gene is left open where the match is weak. Clone size is stated in some rows and not others, as once, few, many or a class when expanded.

V gene: TRBV21-1; J gene: TRBJ1-2; clone size: .; D gene: .; CDR3 DNA: TGTGCCAGCAGCAAATCGGGGGGGTATGGCTACACCTTC; CDR3 protein: CASSKSGGYGYTF
V gene: TRBV29-1; J gene: TRBJ2-1; clone size: .; D gene: TRBD2; CDR3 DNA: TGCAGCGTTTCGGATACTAGCGGGAGCCACAATGAGCAGTTCTTC; CDR3 protein: CSVSDTSGSHNEQFF
V gene: TRBV4-1; J gene: TRBJ1-1; clone size: .; D gene: TRBD1; CDR3 DNA: TGCGCCAGCAGCCAACTTCATTATGACAGGGGGCGCGGAGTCCCTGAAGCTTTCTTT; CDR3 protein: CASSQLHYDRGRGVPEAFF
V gene: TRBV4-3; J gene: TRBJ1-1; clone size: .; D gene: .; CDR3 DNA: TGCGCCAGCAGCCAAGATCCGCTAATGAACACTGAAGCTTTCTTT; CDR3 protein: CASSQDPLMNTEAFF
V gene: TRBV2; J gene: TRBJ1-2; clone size: .; D gene: .; CDR3 DNA: TGTGCCAGCATGGGACAAAAAGCTAACTATGGCTACACCTTC; CDR3 protein: CASMGQKANYGYTF
V gene: TRBV9; J gene: TRBJ2-3; clone size: .; D gene: .; CDR3 DNA: TGTGCCAGCAGCGTAGGGGACCACCCAGATACGCAGTATTTT; CDR3 protein: CASSVGDHPDTQYF
V gene: TRBV7-2; J gene: TRBJ2-7; clone size: .; D gene: .; CDR3 DNA: TGTGCCAGCAGCTTAGTCGAGGGTGTGTACGAGCAGTACTTC; CDR3 protein: CASSLVEGVYEQYF
V gene: TRBV4-1; J gene: TRBJ2-7; clone size: .; D gene: .; CDR3 DNA: TGCGCCAGCAGCCTGACGACAGACTCCTACGAGCAGTACTTC; CDR3 protein: CASSLTTDSYEQYF
V gene: TRBV29-1; J gene: TRBJ2-3; clone size: .; D gene: .; CDR3 DNA: TGCAGCGGGGGAAGGGGTGCAGATACGCAGTATTTT; CDR3 protein: CSGGRGADTQYF
V gene: TRBV13; J gene: TRBJ1-5; clone size: .; D gene: .; CDR3 DNA: TGTGCCAGCAGCTTACGCAGGAAAAGTAATCAGCCCCAGCATTTT; CDR3 protein: CASSLRRKSNQPQHF
V gene: TRBV29-1; J gene: TRBJ2-7; clone size: .; D gene: .; CDR3 DNA: TGCAGCGTTGTCCTACTGGGGACGTACTCCTACGAGCAGTACTTC; CDR3 protein: CSVVLLGTYSYEQYF
V gene: TRBV18; J gene: TRBJ2-5; clone size: .; D gene: .; CDR3 DNA: TGTGCCAGCTCACCACCCAGGGCTCGGGAGACCCAGTACTTC; CDR3 protein: CASSPPRARETQYF
V gene: TRBV9; J gene: TRBJ2-7; clone size: .; D gene: .; CDR3 DNA: TGTGCCAGCAGCGTAGCTCAAGAGGGAACCTACGAGCAGTACTTC; CDR3 protein: CASSVAQEGTYEQYF
V gene: TRBV10-1; J gene: TRBJ2-5; clone size: few; D gene: .; CDR3 DNA: TGCGCCAGCAGAATAGGGAAAGAGACCCAGTACTTC; CDR3 protein: CASRIGKETQYF
V gene: TRBV13; J gene: TRBJ1-6; clone size: .; D gene: .; CDR3 DNA: TGTGCCAGCAGTCGATCAAGTTGGACCCAGGGGAGGGTCGGCTCACCCCTCCACTTT; CDR3 protein: CASSRSSWTQGRVGSPLHF
V gene: TRBV11-2; J gene: TRBJ1-2; clone size: .; D gene: .; CDR3 DNA: TGTGCCAGCAGCTTAGATTTCGCCGCAGCGGGGGGTCGCTATGGCTACACCTTC; CDR3 protein: CASSLDFAAAGGRYGYTF
V gene: TRBV15; J gene: TRBJ2-7; clone size: .; D gene: .; CDR3 DNA: TGTGCCACCAGCAGATGGACCGGCTACGAGCAGTACTTC; CDR3 protein: CATSRWTGYEQYF
V gene: TRBV4-3; J gene: TRBJ2-5; clone size: once; D gene: .; CDR3 DNA: TGCGCCAGCAGCCAAGATACGGGAGAAGAGACCCAGTACTTC; CDR3 protein: CASSQDTGEETQYF
V gene: TRBV19; J gene: TRBJ2-7; clone size: .; D gene: TRBD1; CDR3 DNA: TGTGCCAGTAGTATTTTATCGACAGGGGGCCCCTACGAGCAGTACTTC; CDR3 protein: CASSILSTGGPYEQYF
V gene: TRBV6-5; J gene: TRBJ2-1; clone size: .; D gene: .; CDR3 DNA: TGTGCCAGCAGTTACTCCCTACTCGACAATGAGCAGTTCTTC; CDR3 protein: CASSYSLLDNEQFF
V gene: TRBV10-1; J gene: TRBJ1-1; clone size: .; D gene: TRBD1; CDR3 DNA: TGCGCCAGCAGTGCCGGGACAGTGACTTTCTTT; CDR3 protein: CASSAGTVTFF
V gene: TRBV28; J gene: TRBJ2-2; clone size: .; D gene: .; CDR3 DNA: TGTGCCAGCGAACCGTTTTCAGGCACACCAACCGAGAAGCTGTTTTTT; CDR3 protein: CASEPFSGTPTEKLFF
V gene: TRBV5-5; J gene: TRBJ2-3; clone size: .; D gene: .; CDR3 DNA: TGTGCCAGCAGCTTGGACGCGGCAGACCGCACAGATACGCAGTATTTT; CDR3 protein: CASSLDAADRTDTQYF
V gene: TRBV7-9; J gene: TRBJ1-2; clone size: .; D gene: .; CDR3 DNA: TGTGCCAGCAGCTTAGGGCTGGAAGGGGATGGCTACACCTTC; CDR3 protein: CASSLGLEGDGYTF
V gene: TRBV9; J gene: TRBJ1-1; clone size: .; D gene: TRBD1; CDR3 DNA: TGTGCCAGCAGCGCCTGGACAGGGGATCTGAACACTGAAGCTTTCTTT; CDR3 protein: CASSAWTGDLNTEAFF